This T cell receptor beta chain was observed in a study of CD8 T cell repertoires and HIV-1 epitope variants. About the study: Epitopes were three Gag families plus Nef HW9 and YT9.

In regard to this clone: What it recognizes is unknown.

Some clones are missing from TCRdb's copy, which holds only in-frame ones; the method was immunoSEQ multiplex PCR. The sample lists 3,500 to 4,000 clones; approximately 73% were seen once. V gave up 6 bases and J gave up 0 bases, with 12 bases separating them. This CDR3 comprises 14 residues. The V gene's germline CDR1 is MNHEY and CDR2 SVGAGI. The sequencing sample was made of cultured CD8+ T cells derived from PBMCs. The TCR comes from a male donor with HIV. The V call is TRBV6-5, the J call TRBJ2-7; D may be TRBD2 (6 bases). The CDR3 DNA is TGTGCCAGCAGCCCCCTCGGGGGCTCCTACGAGCAGTACTTC. Protein product: CASSPLGGSYEQYF.